This T cell receptor beta chain was obtained from a study of spatial heterogeneity in lung cancer. As for time point: sample taken at primary tumor resection. Unsorted samples of tumor, nontumor lung or frozen PBMC had their whole RNA sequenced. The CDR3 length is 15 residues. V was cut by 2 bases and J by 2 bases, with 12 bases left in between. Looked up from germline, CDR1 is MNHEY and CDR2 is SVGEGT. Each TCR cDNA molecule bore a unique molecular identifier. TCRdb processed the 5' RACE reads anew with MiXCR; each CDR3 protein has one entry. The sample carries approximately 44,000 distinct CDR3 sequences, around 15% recorded once. This clonotype has only a few counts.

The sequences come from PBMCs, collected at surgery. This sequence was found in a male donor with early-stage non-small cell lung cancer. The genes are TRBV6-2 or TRBV6-3 and TRBJ1-2, with D possibly TRBD1 on 6 matching bases. CDR3 bases: TGTGCCAGCAGTTACCTCGGGACATCAAACTATGGCTACACCTTC. It translates to CASSYLGTSNYGYTF.